These 3 T cell receptor beta chains share one sample of origin, sequenced in a study of blood T cell repertoires in COVID-19. Measured with immunoSEQ multiplex PCR; TCRdb has only the in-frame clones, and not every one. The repertoire consists of approximately 150,000 clones, with 70% to 90% occurring once and the leading ten covering 2.5% to 3%. The sequenced sample consisted of peripheral blood. All receptors come from an elderly woman with COVID-19, enrolled during active disease.

The chain joins TRBV29-1 to TRBJ1-3; D is unclear. The V end was cut by 4 bases, the J end by 4 bases, with 11 bases between. The CDR3 contains 13 residues. Germline V CDR1 and CDR2: SQVTM, ANQGSEA. The CDR3 region is CSVGHSRGNTIYF. In DNA form, the CDR3 reads TGCAGCGTTGGGCACAGCAGAGGAAACACCATATATTTT.

The gene calls are TRBV10-3 and TRBJ2-7; D remains ambiguous. The CDR3 extends over 11 amino acids. CDR1 is ENHRY and CDR2 is SYGVKD in the germline V gene. V shed 1 base and J shed 7 bases, with 5 bases lying between them. The CDR3 is CAISEFEEQYF. The CDR3, as DNA: TGTGCCATCAGTGAGTTTGAGGAGCAGTACTTC.

This sequence joins TRBV7-3 and TRBJ2-1, with TRBD2 as a possible D gene (5 bases). Germline values: CDR1 SGHTA, CDR2 FQGTGA. This CDR3 comprises 14 residues. CDR3 protein: CASGSGGSYNEQFF. The CDR3 DNA sequence: TGTGCAAGCGGCAGCGGAGGCTCCTACAATGAGCAGTTCTTC.